A few counts support the clone carrying this TCR beta chain. This CDR3 is 15 amino acids long. The J segment lost 2 bases and the V segment lost 0 bases, leaving 2 bases of the junction unmatched. Germline V gene lookup returns CDR1 MNHEY and CDR2 SVGAGI. This record comes from a study of blood T cell repertoires in COVID-19. Overall study: Spain, Italy and the United States supplied samples that represented acute and convalescent COVID-19. The analysed material was cDNA or gDNA that came from T cells, B-cell-depleted T cells, or PBMCs.

Study processing details: The authors estimated nucleated cell counts from reference gene primer amplification. Assay used: immunoSEQ multiplex PCR; TCRdb lists only in-frame clones, some missing. Clone size and the V and J calls come from that table; the DNA yielded D and trimming. The data show about 140,000 clones, approximately 81% seen once. The clonotype was recovered from a human donor in a cohort sampled during active COVID-19. The sample comprised peripheral blood. This chain joins TRBV6-5 and TRBJ2-7; 9 bases are shared with TRBD1. Written as DNA, the CDR3 is TGTGCCAGCAGTTACTCCAGGGACAGGGCCTACGAGCAGTACTTC. Translating it yields CASSYSRDRAYEQYF.